This T cell receptor beta chain comes out of a study of T cell changes during pregnancy in multiple sclerosis. The data were produced by immunoSEQ multiplex PCR, yet TCRdb's version contains in-frame clones alone and is incomplete. The sample gives around 80,000 clones, around 94% of which show up once; about 0.94% is in the top ten. V lost 1 base and J 0 bases, leaving 11 bases between the germline ends. The CDR3 is 16 amino acids. Germline V gives CDR1 LGHNA, CDR2 YNFKEQ. The source was peripheral blood, collected in the second trimester of pregnancy. The chain uses TRBV4-2 and TRBJ2-3; D might be TRBD1 (6 bases). The TCR was taken from a female donor in good health, enrolled as a control in a pregnancy study. CDR3 coding DNA: TGTGCCAGCAGCCAAGCCGGGACAACTAGCACAGATACGCAGTATTTT. Translated, it gives CASSQAGTTSTDTQYF.